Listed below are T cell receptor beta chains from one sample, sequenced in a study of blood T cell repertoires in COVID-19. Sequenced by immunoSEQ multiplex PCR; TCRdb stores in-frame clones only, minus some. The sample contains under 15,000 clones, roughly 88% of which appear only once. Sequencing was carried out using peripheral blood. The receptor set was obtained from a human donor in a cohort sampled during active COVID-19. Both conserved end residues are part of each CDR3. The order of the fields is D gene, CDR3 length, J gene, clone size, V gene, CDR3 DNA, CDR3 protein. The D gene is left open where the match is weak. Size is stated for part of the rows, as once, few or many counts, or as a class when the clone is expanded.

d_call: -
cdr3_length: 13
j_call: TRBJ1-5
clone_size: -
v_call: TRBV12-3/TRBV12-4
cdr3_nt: TGTGCCAGCAGCCTAACCGGCGGGCAGCCCCAGCATTTT
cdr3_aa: CASSLTGGQPQHF

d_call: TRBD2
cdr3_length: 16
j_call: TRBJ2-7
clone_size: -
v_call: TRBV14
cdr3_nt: TGTGCCAGCAGCCAGGGGCTACTAGCGGGAGACTACGAGCAGTACTTC
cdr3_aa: CASSQGLLAGDYEQYF

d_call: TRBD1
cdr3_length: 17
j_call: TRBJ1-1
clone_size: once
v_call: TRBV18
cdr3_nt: TGTGCCAGCTCACCACCGGGACAGGGGTACGGGAACACTGAAGCTTTCTTT
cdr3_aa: CASSPPGQGYGNTEAFF

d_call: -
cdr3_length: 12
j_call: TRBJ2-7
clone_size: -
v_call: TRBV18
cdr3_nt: TGTGCCAGCTCGCGGAACAGGTACGAGCAGTACTTC
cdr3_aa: CASSRNRYEQYF

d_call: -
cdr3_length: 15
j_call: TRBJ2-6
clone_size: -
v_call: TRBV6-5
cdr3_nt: TGTGCCAGCAGTTCGACCGGAGTCGGGGCCAACGTCCTGACTTTC
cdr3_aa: CASSSTGVGANVLTF

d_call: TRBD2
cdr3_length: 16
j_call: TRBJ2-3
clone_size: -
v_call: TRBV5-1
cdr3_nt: TGCGCCAGCAGCTTGCCCCCTAGCGGGAGGGCAGATACGCAGTATTTT
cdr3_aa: CASSLPPSGRADTQYF

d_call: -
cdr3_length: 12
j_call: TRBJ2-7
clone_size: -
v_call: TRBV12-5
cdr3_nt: TGTGCTAGTGCCGGAGACAGCTACGAGCAGTACTTC
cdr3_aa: CASAGDSYEQYF

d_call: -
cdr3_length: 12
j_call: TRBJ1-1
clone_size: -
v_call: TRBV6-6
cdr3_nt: TGTGCCAGCAGTCGAGAACAGGGACAAGCTTTCTTT
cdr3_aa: CASSREQGQAFF

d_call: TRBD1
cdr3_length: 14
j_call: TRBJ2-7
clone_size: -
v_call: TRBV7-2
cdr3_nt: TGTGCCAGCAGCTGGGAGACAGGGACCTACGAGCAGTACTTC
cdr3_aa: CASSWETGTYEQYF

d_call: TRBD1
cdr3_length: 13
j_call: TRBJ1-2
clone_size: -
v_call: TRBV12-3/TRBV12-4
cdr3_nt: TGTGCCAGCAGTTTAGGAGGGGGCGATGGCTACACCTTC
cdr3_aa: CASSLGGGDGYTF

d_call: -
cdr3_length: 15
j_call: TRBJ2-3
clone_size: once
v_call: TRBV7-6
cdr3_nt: TGTGCCAGCAGCTTAAGTGGACTCAACACAGATACGCAGTATTTT
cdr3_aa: CASSLSGLNTDTQYF

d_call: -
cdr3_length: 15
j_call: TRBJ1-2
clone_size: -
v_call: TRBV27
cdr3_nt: TGTGCCAGCAGTTTCTCTCCCTGGCCGGGGGTAGGCTACACCTTC
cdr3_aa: CASSFSPWPGVGYTF

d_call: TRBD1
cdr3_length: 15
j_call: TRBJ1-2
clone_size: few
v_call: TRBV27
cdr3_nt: TGTGCCAGCAGGACGGGACAGTCTCTTAACTATGGCTACACCTTC
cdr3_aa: CASRTGQSLNYGYTF